The 19 T cell receptor beta chains below were found in one sample sequenced in a study of cytomegalovirus exposure and HLA in healthy donors. Primers included in the PCR were 60 Vbeta and 13 Jbeta primers. Sequencing was performed with immunoSEQ multiplex PCR; in TCRdb, only in-frame clones are kept and a portion is missing. The repertoire holds roughly 150,000 clones, with roughly three quarters as singletons. Sequenced input: PBMCs. The receptors were sampled from a man aged 18 to 30 in good health and CMV-seropositive.

This rearrangement joins TRBV5-1 to TRBJ1-4; D is ambiguous. CDR3 length: 16 amino acids. Germline lookup yields CDR1 SGHRS and CDR2 YFSETQ. V lost 6 bases and J lost 0, with 15 bases in between. The chain's CDR3 is CASTPLSIATNEKLFF. CDR3 in DNA: TGCGCCAGCACCCCACTCTCCATCGCAACTAATGAAAAACTGTTTTTT.

The J gene is TRBJ1-1, the V gene TRBV7-3, with unresolved D. V shed 8 bases and J shed 5 bases, with 15 bases lying between them. CDR1 and CDR2 from the germline V gene are SGHTA and FQGTGA. The CDR3 is 13 residues long. The chain's CDR3 is CASSVLRDTEAFF. The CDR3 DNA follows: TGTGCCAGCTCCGTATTGAGAGATACTGAAGCTTTCTTT.

This sequence joins TRBV6-5 and TRBJ1-6; 7 nucleotides line up with TRBD1. The CDR3 loop spans 14 amino acids. CDR1 MNHEY and CDR2 SVGAGI come from the germline V gene. With V trimmed by 4 bases and J by 5 bases, 2 bases remained unmatched. The CDR3 here is CASSLQGHNSPLHF. The DNA of the CDR3 is TGTGCCAGCAGTTTACAGGGGCATAATTCACCCCTCCACTTT.

This clone appeared a single time. CDR3 protein: CASSSKGGRSTDTQYF. CDR3 bases: TGTGCCAGCAGCTCTAAGGGCGGGAGGAGCACAGATACGCAGTATTTT. V gene TRBV7-4 combines with J gene TRBJ2-3, with 8 bases identical to TRBD2. V trimming: 4 bases; J trimming: 0 bases; junction bases outside the gene matches: 6. The CDR3 sequence is 16 residues long. The germline gives CDR1 SGHVT, CDR2 SQSDAQ.

The chain uses TRBV9 and TRBJ2-1; tentative D call: TRBD2 (5 bases). Germline V CDR1 and CDR2: SGDLS, YYNGEE. Trimming cost V 0 bases and J 2 bases, with 15 bases left between them. This CDR3 has 17 amino acids. The chain's CDR3 is CASSVGGSVRAYNEQFF. The CDR3 bases are TGTGCCAGCAGCGTAGGAGGTAGCGTTCGGGCCTACAATGAGCAGTTCTTC.

The V and J genes are TRBV28 and TRBJ1-2; TRBD1 agrees at 9 bases. The germline V gene has CDR1 MDHEN and CDR2 SYDVKM. CDR3 length: 15 residues. CDR3 region: CAILGGTGPKYGYTF. In DNA, the CDR3 is TGTGCGATACTCGGGGGGACAGGGCCAAAATATGGCTACACCTTC.

The chain uses TRBV11-1 and TRBJ1-1; no clear D gene. V lost 6 bases to trimming and J lost 6 bases, with 14 bases between them. Germline CDR1 reads SGHAT; CDR2 reads FQDESV (reference sequence). The CDR3 contains 13 residues. The CDR3 is CASRPSLSAEAFF. In DNA form, the CDR3 reads TGTGCCAGCAGACCCTCTCTAAGCGCTGAAGCTTTCTTT.

This clone was observed a few times. The chain recombines TRBV5-6 with TRBJ1-4; 8 bases match TRBD1. V was clipped by 1 base and J by 8 bases; unmatched bases: 4. This CDR3 spans 14 amino acids. Germline V gene sequence: CDR1 SGHDT, CDR2 YYEEEE. CDR3 sequence reads: CASSLQGAGEKLFF. As DNA, the CDR3 is TGTGCCAGCAGCTTGCAGGGGGCAGGGGAAAAACTGTTTTTT. The complete variable domain, with remaining parts taken from reference TRBV5-6 and TRBJ1-4, reads DAGVTQSPTHLIKTRGQQVTLRCSPKSGHDTVSWYQQALGQGPQFIFQYYEEEERQRGNFPDRFSGHQFPNYSSELNVNALLLGDSALYLCASSLQGAGEKLFFGSGTQLSVL.

This rearrangement joins TRBV5-5 to TRBJ2-2, with 7 bases matching TRBD1. The CDR3 spans 15 residues. Trimming at V came to 6 bases and at J to 5 bases, leaving 10 bases not matched to a gene. CDR1 is SGHKS and CDR2 is YYEKEE in the germline V gene (reference sequence). Here the CDR3 DNA reads TGTGCCAGCACCTGGGCAGGGGGAAGTACCGGGGAGCTGTTTTTT. The encoded protein is CASTWAGGSTGELFF.

This clone was counted a single time. This chain connects TRBV11-3 to TRBJ1-1; 9 bases line up with TRBD1. The CDR3 runs 15 residues. V gave up 5 bases and J gave up 1 base; unmatched junction bases: 5. Germline CDR1 and CDR2: SGHNT and YENEEA. The CDR3: CASSPRDRENTEAFF. The CDR3 DNA is TGTGCCAGCAGCCCTAGGGACAGGGAGAACACTGAAGCTTTCTTT.

This chain uses TRBV6-6 with TRBJ2-7; tentative D call: TRBD2 (5 bases). Germline values: CDR1 MNHNY, CDR2 SVGAGI (reference sequence). The CDR3 totals 14 residues. Between the trimmed V and J ends, which lost 6 bases and 2 bases, there was a span of 14 bases. CDR3 nucleotides: TGTGCCAGCAGCCGTACGGGATCGGCCTACGAGCAGTACGTC. This codes for CASSRTGSAYEQYV.

The chain links TRBV2 to TRBJ1-1; D gene ambiguous. The CDR3 runs to 15 residues. Germline loops: CDR1 SNHLY, CDR2 FYNNEI. V was pared by 7 bases and J by 2 bases, with 17 bases between. CDR3 protein: CASIQGRGFNTEAFF. In DNA, the CDR3 is TGTGCCAGCATCCAAGGTCGGGGATTTAACACTGAAGCTTTCTTT.

This clone appeared a few times. The rearrangement joins TRBV6-5 to TRBJ1-3; unclear D gene. The germline V gene encodes CDR1 MNHEY and CDR2 SVGAGI. Trimming cost V 2 bases and J 2 bases, with 10 bases left between them. The CDR3 contains 15 residues. The CDR3 region has the DNA TGTGCCAGCAGTTACGGCGGAGGAGCTGGAAACACCATATATTTT. This codes for CASSYGGGAGNTIYF.

The chain couples TRBV11-2 to TRBJ2-6; 11 bases fit TRBD1. Germline loops: CDR1 SGHAT, CDR2 FQNNGV. The CDR3 loop spans 18 amino acids. With 2 bases clipped from V and 2 bases from J, the junction kept 5 bases outside the gene matches. The CDR3 loop is CASSLSGQGAAGANVLTF. CDR3 bases: TGTGCCAGCAGCTTATCAGGACAGGGGGCAGCTGGGGCCAACGTCCTGACTTTC.

The chain uses TRBV19 and TRBJ1-3; D gene uncertain. The germline gives CDR1 LNHDA, CDR2 SQIVND (reference sequence). The CDR3 spans 19 residues. V gave up 0 bases and J gave up 0 bases, with 18 bases separating them. CDR3 sequence: CASSIDLLGETPSGNTIYF. In nucleotides, the CDR3 is TGTGCCAGTAGTATAGATCTATTAGGAGAAACCCCCTCTGGAAACACCATATATTTT.

The genes are TRBV7-2 and TRBJ2-4; 15 nucleotides line up with TRBD2. V shed 5 bases and J 6 bases; nucleotides not matched to a gene: 11. Germline V CDR1 and CDR2: SGHTA, FQGNSA. The CDR3 consists of 18 residues. CDR3 loop: CASSRFGLAGGLGNIQYF. Here the CDR3 DNA reads TGTGCCAGCAGCCGCTTCGGACTAGCGGGAGGGCTAGGAAACATTCAGTACTTC.

The V call is TRBV5-6, the J call TRBJ2-5, with 9 bases that match TRBD1. The V and J ends lost 2 bases and 4 bases, in that order; junction bases with no gene match: 3. From germline, CDR1 is SGHDT and CDR2 YYEEEE. The CDR3 sequence is 14 residues long. The CDR3 protein is CASSFRDRAETQYF. The CDR3 DNA reads TGTGCCAGCAGCTTCCGGGACAGGGCAGAGACCCAGTACTTC.

In its sample, this clone was seen once. The CDR3: CASSFRDRGPGELFF. For the CDR3, the DNA is TGCGCCAGCAGCTTTAGGGACAGGGGTCCCGGGGAGCTGTTTTTT. The chain has TRBV5-1 and TRBJ2-2; 10 bases are a match to TRBD1. The V and J ends lost 2 bases and 6 bases, in that order; junction bases with no gene match: 4. The length of the CDR3 is 15 residues. In germline, CDR1 is SGHRS, CDR2 YFSETQ.

V gene TRBV10-3 combines with J gene TRBJ1-5, with a weak D call TRBD1 (6 bases). CDR1 and CDR2 from the germline V gene are ENHRY and SYGVKD. The V gene lost 7 bases and the J gene lost 3 bases, with 13 bases spanning the gap. The CDR3 has 14 residues. The CDR3 coding sequence is TGTGCCATCAAGAAGACAGGTGACAATCAGCCCCAGCATTTT. It codes for CAIKKTGDNQPQHF.